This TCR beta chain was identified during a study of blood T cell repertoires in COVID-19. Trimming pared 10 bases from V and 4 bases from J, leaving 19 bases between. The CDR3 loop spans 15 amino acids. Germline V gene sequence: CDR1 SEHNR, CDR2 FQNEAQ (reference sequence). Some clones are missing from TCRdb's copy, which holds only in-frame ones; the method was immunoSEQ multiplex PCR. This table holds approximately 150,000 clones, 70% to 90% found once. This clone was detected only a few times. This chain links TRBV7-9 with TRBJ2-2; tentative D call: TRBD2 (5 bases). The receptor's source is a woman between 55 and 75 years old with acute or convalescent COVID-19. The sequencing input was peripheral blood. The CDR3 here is CATPEGTPITGELFF. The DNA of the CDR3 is TGTGCCACCCCCGAGGGCACCCCCATCACCGGGGAGCTGTTTTTT. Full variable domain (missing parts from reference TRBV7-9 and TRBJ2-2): DTGVSQNPRHKITKRGQNVTFRCDPISEHNRLYWYRQTLGQGPEFLTYFQNEAQLEKSRLLSDRFSAERPKGSFSTLEIQRTEQGDSAMYLCATPEGTPITGELFFGEGSRLTVL.